This T cell receptor beta chain is from a study of blood T cells in healthy people across ages. The second PCR ran 7 to 11 cycles with a sample-barcoded 5' primer and J-beta primers. TCRdb ran MiXCR on the 5' RACE reads and lists one entry per CDR3 protein. The data hold some 920,000 distinct CDR3 sequences, with 45% to 60% observed a single time. This clonotype occurred a few times. Germline V gene lookup returns CDR1 SGHTA and CDR2 FQGNSA. V was clipped by 2 bases and J by 4 bases, with 8 bases between them. CDR3 length: 14 residues. Every sample yielded at least 6.5 million isolated PBMCs. The chain links TRBV7-2 to TRBJ1-4; D unresolved. This receptor was identified in an older woman in good health. Sequenced material: blood. This chain's CDR3 is CASSLSRLNEKLFF. CDR3 nucleotide sequence: TGTGCCAGCAGCTTAAGCCGGCTTAATGAAAAACTGTTTTTT.